This TCR beta chain was captured by sequencing in a study of identical twins (dated by TCRdb to 2016 to 2017). For the wider study: TCR alpha and beta repertoires from monozygotic twins, unrelated adults of various ages and cord blood were deep-sequenced to test whether fetal clonotypes persist. To rule out contamination, the twin experiments were replicated at different times with different library preparation protocols.

Library prep was done by 5' RACE. Sequencing relied on an Illumina HiSeq 2000. Template switching added a universal primer binding site, and the final cDNA carried a unique molecular identifier that allowed TCR cDNA molecules to be counted accurately. First-strand cDNA for TCR alpha and beta chains was synthesized from specific primers in the conserved constant-segment region. To control for contamination, each cDNA library was double barcoded with a SMART-Mk sample barcode plus Illumina barcodes. TruSeq adapter sequences, together with Illumina sample barcodes, were added in two successive PCR steps. Sequencing of the TCR alpha and beta cDNA libraries was done on the Illumina HiSeq platform using custom primers. As for the original processing: MiGEC was used to process raw reads and extract unique molecular identifiers, and MiXCR was used to find CDR3 positions. Recombination models were inferred per individual with the repgenHMM and IGoR tools using an EM algorithm. Shared clonotypes were analyzed with the tcR package in R, and sharing was normalized by the product of cloneset sizes. Out-of-frame nonproductive sequences were analyzed to study raw recombination free of thymic and clonal selection effects. The public reads were quality trimmed at Q25 with fastp and then assembled into clones with MiXCR by TCRdb, keeping productive beta chains. Duplicate CDR3 protein sequences are folded into a single record with the most common DNA and genes. What appears here as the V and J calls and clone size reflects TCRdb's work, not the paper's. This sample gives fewer than 500,000 distinct CDR3 sequences in total; 20% to 25% of them show up just once. 2.9% of the sample goes to the ten largest clones.

Every donor was a healthy Caucasian. The twin cohort consisted of three pairs of female monozygotic twins, all aged roughly 18 to 29 years. CD4+ and CD8+ T cell populations were isolated with positive isolation kits from Invitrogen. Summary of the overall study and its limitations: Zero-insertion analyses could be partly confounded by invariant T cells such as MAIT and iNKT, though diverse VJ usage argued against such confounding for most clonotypes. Fewer insertions were carried by abundant cord blood beta clonotypes, a similar but weaker trend appeared in young adult naive repertoires, and no such trend appeared in memory repertoires. In monozygotic twins, recombination models systematically underestimated out-of-frame TCR alpha sharing, but the models matched the sharing seen between unrelated individuals. In beta out-of-frame sequences, excess twin sharing was weaker, because having fewer shared sequences lowered the signal-to-noise ratio. Compared with coincidental sharing between unrelated individuals, out-of-frame TCR alpha sequences shared between twins showed an excess of sequences with low generation probability. Because the same donors could not be followed over many years, the conclusions relied on cross-sectional statistical analysis.

The CDR3 has 13 amino acids, counting the end cysteine and phenylalanine. Only CDR3 DNA is held: 39 bases, read in frame from base 1. Sequences SNHLY (CDR1) and FYNNEI (CDR2) are obtained from the germline V gene. Trimming costs V 5 bases and J 2 bases, and their ends lie 10 bases apart. This clonotype was picked up a small number of times. Its antigen is not yet known. Per-nucleotide qualities are absent, and no much larger clonotype sits a single base away. Another study also made use of these data, one on T cells expressing NK-cell markers. The second study also describes: Fewer than ten donors provided sorted CD3+CD56+NKG2C+, CD3+CD56+NKG2C- and CD3+CD56-NKG2C+ T-cell subsets, whose TCR beta-chain repertoires were profiled. Among the eight sequenced donors, seven were HCMV-seropositive and one was HCMV-seronegative. To restrict sorting to alphabetaTCR-expressing T cells, an anti-gammadeltaTCR antibody was added in several experiments. In six donors, the dominant CD3+CD56+NKG2C+ clonotypes ranked among the top 10 CD8+ clonotypes, making up roughly 1.0-7.0% of CD8+ T cells. Those dominant clonotypes were again the most abundant among CD3+CD56-NKG2C+ cells in a few donors, at roughly 25-60.1%. It remained unclear whether the expanded NKG2C-expressing T cell clones were specific for HCMV antigens. Randomly selected healthy volunteers, three men and five women, were used as the eight sequenced donors. A commercial ELISA kit detecting HCMV-specific IgG in serum was used to determine HCMV serostatus. MIGEC was used to demultiplex reads and group reads by UMI, and MiTCR was used to assemble and quantify clonotypes. To remove erroneous sequences, TCR cDNA sequences were retained only when supported by two or more reads. The tcR package was used for downstream repertoire analysis, and clonotypes were matched across fractions by CDR3 nucleotide sequence plus V segment. VDJmatch was used to annotate antigen specificity against VDJdb, with one amino acid substitution in CDR3 permitted.

The TCR comes from a young woman in good health. The sequenced sample was CD4+ T cells sorted from blood. The chain is assembled from TRBV2 and TRBJ2-7, with no confidently assigned D gene. The CDR3: CASSKEVTYEQYF. The sequence in DNA is TGTGCCAGCAGTAAAGAGGTTACCTACGAGCAGTACTTC.